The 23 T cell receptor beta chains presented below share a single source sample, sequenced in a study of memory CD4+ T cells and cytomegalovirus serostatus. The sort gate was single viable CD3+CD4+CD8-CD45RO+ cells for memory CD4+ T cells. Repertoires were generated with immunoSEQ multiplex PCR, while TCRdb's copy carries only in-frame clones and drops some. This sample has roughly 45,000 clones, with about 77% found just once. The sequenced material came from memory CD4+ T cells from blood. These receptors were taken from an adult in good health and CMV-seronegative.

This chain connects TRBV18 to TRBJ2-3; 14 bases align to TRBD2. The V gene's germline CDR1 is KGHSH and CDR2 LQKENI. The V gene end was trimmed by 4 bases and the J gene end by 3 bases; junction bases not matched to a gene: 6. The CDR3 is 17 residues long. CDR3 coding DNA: TGTGCCAGCTCACGCGGGACTAGCGGGAGCGGGACAGATACGCAGTATTTT. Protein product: CASSRGTSGSGTDTQYF.

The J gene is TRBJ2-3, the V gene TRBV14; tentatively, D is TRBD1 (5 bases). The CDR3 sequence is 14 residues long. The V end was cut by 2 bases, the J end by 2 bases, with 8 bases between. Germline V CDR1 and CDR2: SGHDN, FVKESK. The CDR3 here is CASSQRQYTDTQYF. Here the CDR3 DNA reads TGTGCCAGCAGCCAACGACAGTACACAGATACGCAGTATTTT.

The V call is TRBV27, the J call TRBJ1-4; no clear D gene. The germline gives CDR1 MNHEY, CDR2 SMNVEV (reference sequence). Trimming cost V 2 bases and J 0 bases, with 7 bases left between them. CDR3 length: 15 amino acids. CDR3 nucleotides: TGTGCCAGCAGTTTAATCCGTGCAACTAATGAAAAACTGTTTTTT. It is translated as CASSLIRATNEKLFF.

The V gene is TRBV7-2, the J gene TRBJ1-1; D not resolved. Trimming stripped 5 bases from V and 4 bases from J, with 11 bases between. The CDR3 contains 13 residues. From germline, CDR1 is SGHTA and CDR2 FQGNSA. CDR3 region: CASSRDTRTEAFF. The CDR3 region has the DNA TGTGCCAGCAGCCGGGATACGCGCACTGAAGCTTTCTTT.

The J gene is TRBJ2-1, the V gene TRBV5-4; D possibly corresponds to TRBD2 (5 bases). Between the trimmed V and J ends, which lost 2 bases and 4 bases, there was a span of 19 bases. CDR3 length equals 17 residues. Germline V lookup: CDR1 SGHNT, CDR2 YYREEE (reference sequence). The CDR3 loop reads CASSFGVRAETYNEQFF. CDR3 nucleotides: TGTGCCAGCAGCTTCGGGGTAAGGGCGGAAACGTACAATGAGCAGTTCTTC.

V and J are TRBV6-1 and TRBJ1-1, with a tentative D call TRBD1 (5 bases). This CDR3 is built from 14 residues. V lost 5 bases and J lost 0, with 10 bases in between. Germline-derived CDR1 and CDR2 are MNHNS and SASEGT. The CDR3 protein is CASSWGGLNTEAFF. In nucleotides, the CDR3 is TGTGCCAGCAGTTGGGGGGGGTTGAACACTGAAGCTTTCTTT.

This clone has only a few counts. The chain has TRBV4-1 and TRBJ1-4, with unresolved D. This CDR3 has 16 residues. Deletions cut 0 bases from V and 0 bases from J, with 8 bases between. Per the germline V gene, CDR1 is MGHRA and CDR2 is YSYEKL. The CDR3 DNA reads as TGCGCCAGCAGCCAAGATCGGTCAGCAACTAATGAAAAACTGTTTTTT. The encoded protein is CASSQDRSATNEKLFF.

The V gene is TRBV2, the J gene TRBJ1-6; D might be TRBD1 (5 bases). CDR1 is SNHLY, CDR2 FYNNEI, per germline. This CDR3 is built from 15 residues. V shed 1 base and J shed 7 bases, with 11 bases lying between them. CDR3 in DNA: TGTGCCAGCAGTGAAGTTCAAAGGGGAAATTCACCCCTCCACTTT. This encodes CASSEVQRGNSPLHF.

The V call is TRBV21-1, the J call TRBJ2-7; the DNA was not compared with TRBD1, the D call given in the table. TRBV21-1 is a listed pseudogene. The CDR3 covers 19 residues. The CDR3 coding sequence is TGTGCCAGCAGCAAATCGCTCGGGACACTCCTCCTTTGGGATTACGAGCAGTACTTC. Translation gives CASSKSLGTLLLWDYEQYF.

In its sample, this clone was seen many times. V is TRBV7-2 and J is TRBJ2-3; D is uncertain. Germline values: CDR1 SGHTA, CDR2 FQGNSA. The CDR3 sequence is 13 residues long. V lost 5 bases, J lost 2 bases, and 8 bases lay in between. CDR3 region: CASSPQLTDTQYF. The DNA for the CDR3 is TGTGCCAGCAGCCCACAACTCACAGATACGCAGTATTTT.

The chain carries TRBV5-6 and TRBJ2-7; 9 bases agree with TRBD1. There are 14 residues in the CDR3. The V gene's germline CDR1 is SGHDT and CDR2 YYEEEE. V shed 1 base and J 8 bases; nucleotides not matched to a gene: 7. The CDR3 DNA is TGTGCCAGCAGCTTGTCTGGGGACAGGGAAAAGCAGTACTTC. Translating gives CASSLSGDREKQYF.

CDR3 protein: CASSFLAGGPGKQFF. DNA of the CDR3: TGTGCCAGCAGCTTCCTAGCGGGGGGCCCCGGAAAGCAGTTCTTC. The chain has TRBV7-2 and TRBJ2-1; 11 bases line up with TRBD2. This CDR3 contains 15 residues. V dropped 3 bases and J dropped 11; count of bases not matched to a gene: 9. Germline lookup yields CDR1 SGHTA and CDR2 FQGNSA.

The CDR3 sequence: CASSATYEQYF. The CDR3 DNA is TGTGCCAGCTCTGCCACCTACGAGCAGTACTTC. This rearrangement joins TRBV28 to TRBJ2-7, with D unresolved. With 8 bases removed from V and 2 bases from J, the gap between germline ends came to 7 bases. CDR3 size: 11 residues. Germline V gene lookup returns CDR1 MDHEN and CDR2 SYDVKM.

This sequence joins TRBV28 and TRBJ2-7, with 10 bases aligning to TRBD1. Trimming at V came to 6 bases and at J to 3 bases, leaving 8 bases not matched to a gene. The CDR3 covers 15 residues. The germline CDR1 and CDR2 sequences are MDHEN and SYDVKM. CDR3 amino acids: CASSPPGTGDYEQYF. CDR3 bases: TGTGCCAGCAGCCCCCCCGGGACAGGGGACTACGAGCAGTACTTC. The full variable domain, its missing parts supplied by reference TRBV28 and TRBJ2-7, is DVKVTQSSRYLVKRTGEKVFLECVQDMDHENMFWYRQDPGLGLRLIYFSYDVKMKEKGDIPEGYSVSREKKERFSLILESASTNQTSMYLCASSPPGTGDYEQYFGPGTRLTVT.

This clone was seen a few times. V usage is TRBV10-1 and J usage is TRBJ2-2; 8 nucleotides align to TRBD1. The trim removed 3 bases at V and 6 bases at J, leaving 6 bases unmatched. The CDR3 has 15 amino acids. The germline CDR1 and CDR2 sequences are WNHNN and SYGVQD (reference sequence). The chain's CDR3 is CASSELDREAGELFF. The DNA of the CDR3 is TGCGCCAGCAGTGAACTGGACAGGGAGGCCGGGGAGCTGTTTTTT.

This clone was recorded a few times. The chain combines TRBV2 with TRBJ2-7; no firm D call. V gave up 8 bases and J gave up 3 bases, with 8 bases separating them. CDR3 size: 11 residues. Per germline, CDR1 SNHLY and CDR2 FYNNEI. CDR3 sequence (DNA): TGTGCCAGCGGAAACAACTACGAGCAGTACTTC. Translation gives CASGNNYEQYF.

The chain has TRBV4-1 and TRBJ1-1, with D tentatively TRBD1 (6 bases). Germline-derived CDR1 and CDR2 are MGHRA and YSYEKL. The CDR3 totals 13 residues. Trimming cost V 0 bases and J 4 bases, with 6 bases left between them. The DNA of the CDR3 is TGCGCCAGCAGCCAAGACAGGGGCACTGAAGCTTTCTTT. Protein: CASSQDRGTEAFF.

In DNA, the CDR3 is TGTGCCAGCAGCTCGGGGACTAGGCAAAGCCATGAGCAGTTCTTC. Translated: CASSSGTRQSHEQFF. The J gene is TRBJ2-1, the V gene TRBV5-4; 8 nucleotides align to TRBD2. The ends lost 3 bases at V and 8 bases at J; junction bases unmatched: 10. The CDR3 contains 15 residues. CDR1 and CDR2 (germline): SGHNT, YYREEE (reference sequence).

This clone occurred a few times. The CDR3: CASSLRETQYF. In DNA, the CDR3 is TGTGCCAGCAGCTTGAGAGAGACCCAGTACTTC. This chain connects TRBV5-6 to TRBJ2-5, with D hard to call. The length of the CDR3 is 11 residues. V was shortened by 1 base and J by 4 bases, with 2 bases between the two germline ends. CDR1 and CDR2 (germline): SGHDT, YYEEEE.

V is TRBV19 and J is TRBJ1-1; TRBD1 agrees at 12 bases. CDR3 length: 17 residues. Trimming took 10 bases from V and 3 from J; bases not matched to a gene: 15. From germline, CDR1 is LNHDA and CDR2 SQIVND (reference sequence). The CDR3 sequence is CATRTRDRGLKDTEAFF. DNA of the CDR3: TGTGCCACCAGAACCCGGGACAGGGGGCTAAAGGACACTGAAGCTTTCTTT.

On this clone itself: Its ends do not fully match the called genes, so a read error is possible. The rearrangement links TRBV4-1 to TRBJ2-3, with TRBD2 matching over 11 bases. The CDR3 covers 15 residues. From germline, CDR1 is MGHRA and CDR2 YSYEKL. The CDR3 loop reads CASSPRDSGTSGTLF. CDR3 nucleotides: TGCGCCAGCAGCCCCCGGGACAGCGGGACTAGCGGCACACTTTTT.

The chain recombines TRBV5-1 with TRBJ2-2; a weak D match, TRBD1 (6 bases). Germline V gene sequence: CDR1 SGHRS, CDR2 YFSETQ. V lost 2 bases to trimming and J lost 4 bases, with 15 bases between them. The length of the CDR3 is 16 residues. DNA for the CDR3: TGCGCCAGCAGCTTAAGCACAGGGTCGGGCACCGGGGAGCTGTTTTTT. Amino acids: CASSLSTGSGTGELFF.

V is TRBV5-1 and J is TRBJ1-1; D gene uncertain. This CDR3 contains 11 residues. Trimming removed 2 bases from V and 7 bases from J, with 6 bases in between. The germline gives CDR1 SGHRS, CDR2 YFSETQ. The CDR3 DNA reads TGCGCCAGCAGCTTTGGAGGTGAAGCTTTCTTT. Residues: CASSFGGEAFF.